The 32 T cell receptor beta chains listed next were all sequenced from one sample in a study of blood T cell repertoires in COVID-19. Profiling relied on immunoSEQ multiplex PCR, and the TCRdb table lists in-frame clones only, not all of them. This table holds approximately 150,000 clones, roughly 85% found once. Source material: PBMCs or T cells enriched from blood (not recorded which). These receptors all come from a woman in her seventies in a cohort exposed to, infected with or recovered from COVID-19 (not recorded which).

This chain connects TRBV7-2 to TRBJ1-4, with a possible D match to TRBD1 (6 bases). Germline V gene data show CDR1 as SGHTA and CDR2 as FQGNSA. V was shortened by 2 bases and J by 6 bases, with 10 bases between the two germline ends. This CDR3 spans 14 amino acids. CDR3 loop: CASSLPHRDEKLFF. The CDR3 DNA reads TGTGCCAGCAGCTTACCCCACAGGGATGAAAAACTGTTTTTT. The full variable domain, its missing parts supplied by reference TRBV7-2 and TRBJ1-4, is GAGVSQSPSNKVTEKGKDVELRCDPISGHTALYWYRQSLGQGLEFLIYFQGNSAPDKSGLPSDRFSAERTGGSVSTLTIQRTQQEDSAVYLCASSLPHRDEKLFFGSGTQLSVL.

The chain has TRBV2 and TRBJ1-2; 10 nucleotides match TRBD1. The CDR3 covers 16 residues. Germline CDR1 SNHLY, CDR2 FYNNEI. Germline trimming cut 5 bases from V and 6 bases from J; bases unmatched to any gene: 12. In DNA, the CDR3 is TGTGCCAGCAGTCCGAAGTGGGACAGGGGTTCCCATGGCTACACCTTC. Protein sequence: CASSPKWDRGSHGYTF.

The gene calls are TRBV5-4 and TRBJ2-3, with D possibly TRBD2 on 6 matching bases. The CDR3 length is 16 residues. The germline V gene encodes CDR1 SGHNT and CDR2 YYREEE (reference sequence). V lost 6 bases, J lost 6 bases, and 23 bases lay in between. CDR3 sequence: CASTPASGRAPDTQYF. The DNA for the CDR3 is TGTGCCAGCACCCCGGCGAGCGGGCGCGCGCCGGATACGCAGTATTTT.

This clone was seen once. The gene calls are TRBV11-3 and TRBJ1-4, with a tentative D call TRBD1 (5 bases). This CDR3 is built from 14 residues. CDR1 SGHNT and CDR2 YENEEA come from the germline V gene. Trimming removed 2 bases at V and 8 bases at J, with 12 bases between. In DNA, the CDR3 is TGTGCCAGCAGCTTACGGGGGTACGGGGAAAAACTGTTTTTT. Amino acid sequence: CASSLRGYGEKLFF.

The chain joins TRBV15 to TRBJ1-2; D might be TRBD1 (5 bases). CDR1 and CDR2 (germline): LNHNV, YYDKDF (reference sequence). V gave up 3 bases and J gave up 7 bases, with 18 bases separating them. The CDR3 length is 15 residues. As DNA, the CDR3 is TGTGCCACCAGCAGGGGGCAGGATCTGGGCGGTGGCTACACCTTC. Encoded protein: CATSRGQDLGGGYTF.

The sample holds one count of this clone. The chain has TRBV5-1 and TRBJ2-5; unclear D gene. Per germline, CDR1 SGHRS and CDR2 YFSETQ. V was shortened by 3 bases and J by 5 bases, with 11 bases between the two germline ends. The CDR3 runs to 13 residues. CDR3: CASSSSPRETQYF. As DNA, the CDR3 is TGCGCCAGCAGCTCCTCTCCGCGTGAGACCCAGTACTTC.

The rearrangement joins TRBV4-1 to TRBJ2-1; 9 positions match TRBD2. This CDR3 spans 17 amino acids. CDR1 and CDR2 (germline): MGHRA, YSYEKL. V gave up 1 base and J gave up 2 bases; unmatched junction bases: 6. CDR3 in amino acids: CASSQGLAVRTYNEQFF. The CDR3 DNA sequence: TGCGCCAGCAGCCAAGGACTAGCGGTGAGGACCTACAATGAGCAGTTCTTC.

CDR3 in DNA: TGTGCCAGCAGCCACGGACTTGTCACAGATACGCAGTATTTT. This encodes CASSHGLVTDTQYF. The chain recombines TRBV27 with TRBJ2-3, with D tentatively TRBD2 (5 bases). V lost 6 bases, J lost 2 bases, and 12 bases lay in between. CDR1 and CDR2 (germline): MNHEY, SMNVEV (reference sequence). The CDR3 covers 14 residues.

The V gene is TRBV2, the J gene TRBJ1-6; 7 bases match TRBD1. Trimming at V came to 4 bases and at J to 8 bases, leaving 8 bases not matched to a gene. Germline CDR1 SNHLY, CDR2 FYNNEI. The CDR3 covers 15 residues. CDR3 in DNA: TGTGCCAGCAGTGGGCAGGGGGGAGATCATTCACCCCTCCACTTT. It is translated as CASSGQGGDHSPLHF.

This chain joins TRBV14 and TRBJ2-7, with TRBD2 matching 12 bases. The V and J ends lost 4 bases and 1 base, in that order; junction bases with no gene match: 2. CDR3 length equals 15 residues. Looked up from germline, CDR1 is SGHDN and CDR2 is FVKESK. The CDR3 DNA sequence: TGTGCCAGCAGCCTCGGACTAGCGGGGTCCTACGAGCAGTACTTC. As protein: CASSLGLAGSYEQYF.

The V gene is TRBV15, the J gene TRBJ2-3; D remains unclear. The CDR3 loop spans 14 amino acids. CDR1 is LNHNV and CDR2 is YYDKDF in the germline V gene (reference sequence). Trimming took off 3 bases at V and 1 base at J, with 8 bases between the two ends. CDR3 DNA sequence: TGTGCCACCAGCAGCGGAGCCGGCACAGATACGCAGTATTTT. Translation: CATSSGAGTDTQYF.

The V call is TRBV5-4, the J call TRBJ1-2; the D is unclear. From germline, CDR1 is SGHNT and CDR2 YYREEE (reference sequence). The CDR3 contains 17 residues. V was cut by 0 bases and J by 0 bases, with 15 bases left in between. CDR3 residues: CASSLALGKRANYGYTF. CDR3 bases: TGTGCCAGCAGCTTGGCCCTGGGGAAGAGGGCTAACTATGGCTACACCTTC.

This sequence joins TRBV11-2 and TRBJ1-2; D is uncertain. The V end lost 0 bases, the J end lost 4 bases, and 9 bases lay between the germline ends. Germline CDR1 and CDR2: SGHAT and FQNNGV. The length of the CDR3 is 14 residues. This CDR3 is CASSLDLSSYGYTF. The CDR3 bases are TGTGCCAGCAGCTTAGATCTGTCGTCCTATGGCTACACCTTC.

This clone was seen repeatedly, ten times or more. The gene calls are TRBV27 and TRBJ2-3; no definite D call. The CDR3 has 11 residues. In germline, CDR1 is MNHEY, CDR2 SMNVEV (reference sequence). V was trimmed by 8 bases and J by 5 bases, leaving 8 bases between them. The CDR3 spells CASGRQDTQYF. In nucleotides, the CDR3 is TGTGCCAGCGGCCGCCAAGATACGCAGTATTTT.

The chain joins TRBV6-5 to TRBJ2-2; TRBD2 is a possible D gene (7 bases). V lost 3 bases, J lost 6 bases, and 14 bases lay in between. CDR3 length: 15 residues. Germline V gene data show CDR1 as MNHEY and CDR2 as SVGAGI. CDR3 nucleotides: TGTGCCAGCAGTTATCAGGGGAGGGAAGCCGGGGAGCTGTTTTTT. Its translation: CASSYQGREAGELFF.

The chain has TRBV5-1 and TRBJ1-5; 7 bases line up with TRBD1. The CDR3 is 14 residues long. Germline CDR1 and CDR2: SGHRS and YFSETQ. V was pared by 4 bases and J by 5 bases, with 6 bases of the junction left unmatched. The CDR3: CASSGGQPDQPQHF. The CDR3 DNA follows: TGCGCCAGCAGCGGGGGACAGCCGGATCAGCCCCAGCATTTT.

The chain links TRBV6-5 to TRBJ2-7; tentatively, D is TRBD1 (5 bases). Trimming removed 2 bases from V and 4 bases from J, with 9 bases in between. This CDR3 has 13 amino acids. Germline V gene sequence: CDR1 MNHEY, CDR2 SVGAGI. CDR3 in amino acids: CASSYGKGYEQYF. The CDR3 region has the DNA TGTGCCAGCAGTTACGGAAAGGGGTACGAGCAGTACTTC.

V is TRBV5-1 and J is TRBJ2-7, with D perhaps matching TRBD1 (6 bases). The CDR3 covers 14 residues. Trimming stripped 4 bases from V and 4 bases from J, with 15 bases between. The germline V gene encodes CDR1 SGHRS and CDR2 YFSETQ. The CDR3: CASSGQKGAYEQYF. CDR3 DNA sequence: TGCGCCAGCAGCGGACAGAAAGGGGCTTACGAGCAGTACTTC.

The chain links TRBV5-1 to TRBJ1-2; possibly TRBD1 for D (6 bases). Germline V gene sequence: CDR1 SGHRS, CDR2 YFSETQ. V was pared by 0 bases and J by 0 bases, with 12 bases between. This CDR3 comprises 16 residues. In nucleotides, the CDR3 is TGCGCCAGCAGCTTGGCGGGGGGCCCAGCTAACTATGGCTACACCTTC. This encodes CASSLAGGPANYGYTF.

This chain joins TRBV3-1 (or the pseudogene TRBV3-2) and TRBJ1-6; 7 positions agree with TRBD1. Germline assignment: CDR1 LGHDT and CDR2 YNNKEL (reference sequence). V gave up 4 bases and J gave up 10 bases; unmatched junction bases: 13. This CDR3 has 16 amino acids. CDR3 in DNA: TGTGCCAGCAGCCCAGCTAGACAGGGAGCAGGGTCACCCCTCCACTTT. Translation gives CASSPARQGAGSPLHF.

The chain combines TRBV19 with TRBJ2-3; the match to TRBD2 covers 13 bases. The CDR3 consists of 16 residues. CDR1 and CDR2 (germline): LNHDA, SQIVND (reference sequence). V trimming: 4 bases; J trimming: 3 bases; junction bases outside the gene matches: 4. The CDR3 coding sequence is TGTGCCAGTAGTACCGGGACTAGCGGGAAGACAGATACGCAGTATTTT. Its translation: CASSTGTSGKTDTQYF.

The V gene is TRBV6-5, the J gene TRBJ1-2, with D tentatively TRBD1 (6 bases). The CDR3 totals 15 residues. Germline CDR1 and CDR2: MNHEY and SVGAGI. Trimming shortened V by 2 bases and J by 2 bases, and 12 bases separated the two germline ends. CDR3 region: CASSYDPGANYGYTF. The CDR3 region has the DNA TGTGCCAGCAGTTACGACCCAGGGGCCAACTATGGCTACACCTTC.

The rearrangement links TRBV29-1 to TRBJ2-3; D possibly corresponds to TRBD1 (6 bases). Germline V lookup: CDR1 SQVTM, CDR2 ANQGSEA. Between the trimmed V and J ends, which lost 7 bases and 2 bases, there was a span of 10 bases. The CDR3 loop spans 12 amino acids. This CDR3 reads CSGYRDTDTQYF. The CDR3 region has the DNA TGCAGCGGCTACAGGGACACAGATACGCAGTATTTT.

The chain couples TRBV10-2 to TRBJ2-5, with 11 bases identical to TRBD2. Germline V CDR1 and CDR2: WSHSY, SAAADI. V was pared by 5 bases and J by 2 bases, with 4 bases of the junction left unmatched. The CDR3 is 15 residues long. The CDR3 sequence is CASSTSGSYQETQYF. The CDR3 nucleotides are TGCGCCAGCAGTACTAGCGGGAGCTATCAAGAGACCCAGTACTTC.

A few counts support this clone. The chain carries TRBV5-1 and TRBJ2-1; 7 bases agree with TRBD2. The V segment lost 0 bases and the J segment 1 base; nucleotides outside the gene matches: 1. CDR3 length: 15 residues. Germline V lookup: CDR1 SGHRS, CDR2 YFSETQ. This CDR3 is CASSLGDYSYNEQFF. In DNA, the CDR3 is TGCGCCAGCAGCTTGGGGGACTATTCCTACAATGAGCAGTTCTTC.

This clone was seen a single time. The CDR3, as DNA: TGTGCCAGCAGTTTAGACACTGGTTCAAGGGGCTACATTTCCTACGAGCAGTACTTC. Its translation is CASSLDTGSRGYISYEQYF. The chain combines TRBV28 with TRBJ2-7; a weak D match, TRBD1 (5 bases). Deletions cut 2 bases from V and 1 base from J, with 24 bases between. Per the germline V gene, CDR1 is MDHEN and CDR2 is SYDVKM. The CDR3 sequence is 19 residues long. The variable domain in full, completed from reference TRBV28 and TRBJ2-7, reads DVKVTQSSRYLVKRTGEKVFLECVQDMDHENMFWYRQDPGLGLRLIYFSYDVKMKEKGDIPEGYSVSREKKERFSLILESASTNQTSMYLCASSLDTGSRGYISYEQYFGPGTRLTVT.

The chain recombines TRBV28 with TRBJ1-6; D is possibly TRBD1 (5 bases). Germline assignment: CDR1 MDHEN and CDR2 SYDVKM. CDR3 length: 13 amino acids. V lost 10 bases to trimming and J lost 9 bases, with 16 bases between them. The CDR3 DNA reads TGTGCCACACATGGGGGGGGTGGTTCACCCCTCCACTTT. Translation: CATHGGGGSPLHF. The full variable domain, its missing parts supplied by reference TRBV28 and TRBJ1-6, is DVKVTQSSRYLVKRTGEKVFLECVQDMDHENMFWYRQDPGLGLRLIYFSYDVKMKEKGDIPEGYSVSREKKERFSLILESASTNQTSMYLCATHGGGGSPLHFGNGTRLTVT.

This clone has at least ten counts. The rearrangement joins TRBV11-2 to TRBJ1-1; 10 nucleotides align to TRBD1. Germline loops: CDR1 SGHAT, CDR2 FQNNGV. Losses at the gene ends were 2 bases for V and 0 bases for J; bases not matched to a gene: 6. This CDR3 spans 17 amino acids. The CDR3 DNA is TGTGCCAGCAGCTTACGGGACAGGGGCTACATGAACACTGAAGCTTTCTTT. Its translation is CASSLRDRGYMNTEAFF.

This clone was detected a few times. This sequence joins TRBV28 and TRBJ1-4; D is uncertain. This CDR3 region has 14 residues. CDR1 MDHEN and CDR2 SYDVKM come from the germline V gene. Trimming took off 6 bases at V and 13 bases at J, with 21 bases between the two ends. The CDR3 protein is CASRGLLVPPRLFF. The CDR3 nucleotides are TGTGCCAGCAGGGGCCTCCTTGTTCCCCCCCGACTGTTTTTT.

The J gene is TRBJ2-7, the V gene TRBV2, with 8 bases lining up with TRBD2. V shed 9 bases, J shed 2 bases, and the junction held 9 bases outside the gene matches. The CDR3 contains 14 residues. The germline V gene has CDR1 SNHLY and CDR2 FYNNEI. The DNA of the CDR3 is TGTGCCAGTACACTAGCGGCCGGAACCTACGAGCAGTACTTC. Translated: CASTLAAGTYEQYF.

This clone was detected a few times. CDR3 coding DNA: TGTGCCACCAGCAGAGATCGAACAGGGGGCTGGGAGACCCAGTACTTC. This gives the protein CATSRDRTGGWETQYF. V is TRBV15 and J is TRBJ2-5; 9 bases map to TRBD1. V shed 0 bases, J shed 5 bases, and the junction held 7 bases outside the gene matches. The germline V gene has CDR1 LNHNV and CDR2 YYDKDF (reference sequence). The CDR3 runs to 16 residues.

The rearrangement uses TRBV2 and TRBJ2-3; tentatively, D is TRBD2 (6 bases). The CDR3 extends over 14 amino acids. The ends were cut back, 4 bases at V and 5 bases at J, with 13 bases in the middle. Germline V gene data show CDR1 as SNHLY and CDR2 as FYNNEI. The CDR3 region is CASSVPGAGDTQYF. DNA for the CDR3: TGTGCCAGCAGTGTCCCGGGAGCGGGAGATACGCAGTATTTT.